This paragraph covers one T cell receptor beta chain sequence. These data are taken from a study of blood T cell repertoires in COVID-19. Study background: Some COVID-19 samples were acute and others convalescent; all came from the United States, Italy and Spain. T cells, B-cell-depleted T cells, or PBMCs supplied cDNA or gDNA.

In the authors' workflow: Estimates of nucleated cell counts were drawn from the amplification of reference gene primers. Repertoires were generated with immunoSEQ multiplex PCR, while TCRdb's copy carries only in-frame clones and drops some. The V and J calls and clone size come from that table; D and trimming were worked out from the DNA. The sample includes roughly 25,000 clones, roughly four fifths of them seen just once. The source of this sequence is a human donor in a cohort sampled during active COVID-19. The sequenced sample consisted of peripheral blood.

CDR3 sequence: CASSPPSKETQYF. As DNA, the CDR3 is TGTGCCAGCTCACCACCTAGTAAGGAGACCCAGTACTTC. The chain uses TRBV18 and TRBJ2-5, with no clear D. CDR1 is KGHSH, CDR2 LQKENI, per germline. Trimming took 0 bases from V and 5 from J, leaving 7 bases between them. The CDR3 is 13 amino acids.